This entry lists 9 T cell receptor beta chains sequenced from one sample in a study of T cells in Graves' hyperthyroidism and ophthalmopathy (dated by TCRdb to between 2019 and 2020). Libraries were prepared through multiplex PCR. These reads were obtained on an Illumina HiSeq 2000. TCR beta CDR3 regions were amplified from RNA transcripts. The TCR CDR3 was subjected to a first round of RT-PCR using the HTBI primer set and the Qiagen OneStep RT-PCR kit. Using fastp trimming at Q25 and MiXCR clonotype assembly, TCRdb reanalyzed the public sequencing data and kept in-frame beta chains. One record per CDR3 amino acid sequence lists the most common genes and DNA. The sample table contains about 540,000 distinct CDR3 sequences; only one count was recorded for roughly 46% of them. Together, the top ten hold nearly 8.5% of the sample. The sequencing sample was made of peripheral blood or thyroid tissue (not recorded which). The receptor set was obtained from a woman aged 18-29 years with Graves' hyperthyroidism. Donor details come from another sample of the same person, matched by shared clones.

This clonotype has a count of ten or more. This chain joins TRBV10-3 and TRBJ1-5; D possibly corresponds to TRBD1 (5 bases). Germline loops: CDR1 ENHRY, CDR2 SYGVKD. This CDR3 has 13 amino acids. Trimming removed 4 bases from V and 8 bases from J, with 12 bases in between. CDR3 sequence: CAISVGAGEPQHF. The CDR3, as DNA: TGTGCCATCAGTGTAGGGGCCGGCGAGCCCCAGCATTTT.

This clonotype was counted many times. This chain links TRBV2 with TRBJ2-7, with D unresolved. This CDR3 region has 10 residues. Trimming removed 1 base at V and 13 bases at J, with 8 bases between. Germline V gives CDR1 SNHLY, CDR2 FYNNEI. The CDR3 reads CASSEVRVYF. For the CDR3, the DNA is TGTGCCAGCAGTGAAGTTCGCGTCTACTTC.

This sequence joins TRBV20-1 and TRBJ2-5; 12 nucleotides line up with TRBD2. The V gene end was trimmed by 1 base and the J gene end by 5 bases; junction bases not matched to a gene: 14. The CDR3 consists of 18 residues. CDR1 and CDR2 (germline): DFQATT, SNEGSKA (reference sequence). CDR3 region: CSARAGLAGGPGMETQYF. CDR3 bases: TGCAGTGCTAGAGCAGGGCTAGCGGGAGGGCCCGGTATGGAGACCCAGTACTTC.

The rearrangement joins TRBV11-2 to TRBJ2-1; 10 positions match TRBD2. V was pared by 0 bases and J by 7 bases, with 6 bases of the junction left unmatched. The CDR3 loop spans 16 amino acids. CDR1 is SGHAT and CDR2 is FQNNGV in the germline V gene. CDR3 DNA sequence: TGTGCCAGCAGCTTAGAGGCTAGCGGGAGCATTAATGAGCAGTTCTTC. Protein product: CASSLEASGSINEQFF.

The chain recombines TRBV19 with TRBJ2-7; the match to TRBD1 covers 10 bases. This CDR3 contains 13 residues. The V and J ends lost 1 base and 6 bases, in that order; junction bases with no gene match: 0. Looked up from germline, CDR1 is LNHDA and CDR2 is SQIVND (reference sequence). The chain's CDR3 is CASSIGTGGEQYF. The CDR3 nucleotides are TGTGCCAGTAGTATAGGGACAGGGGGCGAGCAGTACTTC.

The chain is built from TRBV5-1 and TRBJ1-5; D possibly corresponds to TRBD1 (6 bases). Between the trimmed V and J ends, which lost 4 bases and 9 bases, there was a span of 20 bases. The CDR3 consists of 15 residues. Germline CDR1 SGHRS, CDR2 YFSETQ. This CDR3 reads CASSQDGGRGVPQHF. DNA for the CDR3: TGCGCCAGCAGCCAAGACGGAGGCAGGGGTGTGCCCCAGCATTTT.

The rearrangement uses TRBV20-1 and TRBJ1-5; D may be TRBD1 (5 bases). V lost 0 bases and J 4 bases, leaving 13 bases between the germline ends. This CDR3 contains 15 residues. Germline CDR1 reads DFQATT; CDR2 reads SNEGSKA (reference sequence). The CDR3 nucleotides are TGCAGTGCTAGAGAGGTAGGGGTGGGGAATCAGCCCCAGCATTTT. Its protein is CSAREVGVGNQPQHF.

This clonotype appeared a few times. CDR3 coding DNA: TGTGCCAGCAGCCAACAGGGGAACTACGAGCAGTACTTC. It codes for CASSQQGNYEQYF. The chain combines TRBV7-9 with TRBJ2-7; 7 bases are a match to TRBD1. V shed 5 bases and J 3 bases; nucleotides not matched to a gene: 4. Per the germline V gene, CDR1 is SEHNR and CDR2 is FQNEAQ (reference sequence). CDR3 length: 13 amino acids.

This clonotype has more than one count but fewer than ten. The chain employs TRBV2 and TRBJ1-1; no reliable D call. Germline-derived CDR1 and CDR2 are SNHLY and FYNNEI. V lost 2 bases and J lost 0, with 13 bases in between. The CDR3 sequence is 16 residues long. CDR3 coding DNA: TGTGCCAGCAGTGAACTTTCGAGGGCCATGAACACTGAAGCTTTCTTT. Translating gives CASSELSRAMNTEAFF.